This is a list of T cell receptor beta chains from one sample in a study of long-term antiretroviral therapy in people with HIV. Method: immunoSEQ multiplex PCR; TCRdb's copy keeps in-frame clones and lacks some. The data show tens of thousands of clones, approximately 84% seen once. The starting material was unsorted PBMCs, obtained 0.5 years before starting antiretroviral therapy. These TCRs come from a man in his forties or fifties with HIV. Both conserved end residues are part of each CDR3. The D gene is left open where the match is weak. Expanded clones get a size class; other rows say once, few or many, or leave the size out.

>-|TRBJ1-2|-|TRBV28
CASSPVAAYGYTF
TGTGCCAGCAGTCCGGTGGCAGCCTATGGCTACACCTTC
>few|TRBJ1-4|-|TRBV5-1
CASSKGHANEKLFF
TGCGCCAGCAGCAAGGGACACGCAAATGAAAAACTGTTTTTT
>-|TRBJ1-1|-|TRBV11-2
CASSPRRGDTEAFF
TGTGCCAGCAGCCCGCGACGGGGGGACACTGAAGCTTTCTTT
>-|TRBJ2-7|TRBD1|TRBV28
CASRTSGGVGEQYF
TGTGCCAGCAGGACATCAGGGGGAGTTGGCGAGCAGTACTTC
>-|TRBJ1-1|-|TRBV27
CASSFAENTEAFF
TGTGCCAGCAGTTTCGCGGAGAACACTGAAGCTTTCTTT
>few|TRBJ1-3|-|TRBV5-1
CASSSGGAGNTIYF
TGCGCCAGCAGCTCGGGAGGTGCTGGAAACACCATATATTTT
>-|TRBJ1-3|-|TRBV10-1
CATEERQGTSGNTIYF
TGCGCCACTGAAGAGCGGCAGGGGACTTCTGGAAACACCATATATTTT
>-|TRBJ1-6|-|TRBV7-8
CASTLGAGNSPLHF
TGTGCCAGCACTCTAGGTGCAGGGAATTCACCCCTCCACTTT
>-|TRBJ1-1|-|TRBV9
CASSVDGGGQAFF
TGTGCCAGCAGCGTAGACGGGGGCGGCCAAGCTTTCTTT
>-|TRBJ2-7|-|TRBV19
CASSDRYEQYF
TGTGCCAGTAGTGATAGATACGAGCAGTACTTC
>-|TRBJ2-1|-|TRBV7-2
CASSPSAGPFSEQFF
TGTGCCAGCAGCCCCTCAGCAGGGCCCTTTAGTGAGCAGTTCTTC
>-|TRBJ1-1|TRBD1|TRBV7-9
CASSLMGTGTEAFF
TGTGCCAGCAGCTTAATGGGGACAGGGACTGAAGCTTTCTTT
>-|TRBJ2-1|-|TRBV5-4
CASSLGGGVYNEQFF
TGTGCCAGCAGCTTAGGAGGGGGTGTCTACAATGAGCAGTTCTTC
>-|TRBJ2-7|-|TRBV11-1
CASSLASTTRYEQYF
TGTGCCAGCAGCTTAGCGAGCACTACTCGCTACGAGCAGTACTTC
>-|TRBJ1-2|TRBD1|TRBV7-9
CASSLDRDRGTGYTF
TGTGCCAGCAGCTTAGACAGGGACAGGGGGACCGGCTACACCTTC
>-|TRBJ1-6|-|TRBV15
CATSGGTYNSPLHF
TGTGCCACCAGCGGAGGGACATATAATTCACCCCTCCACTTT
>-|TRBJ2-7|TRBD1|TRBV18
CASSPSKQGPQRHEQYF
TGTGCCAGCTCACCTTCAAAACAGGGGCCCCAGCGCCACGAGCAGTACTTC
>-|TRBJ1-1|TRBD1|TRBV5-6
CASSSWGTGTGTEAFF
TGTGCCAGCAGCTCCTGGGGGACAGGGACGGGCACTGAAGCTTTCTTT
>few|TRBJ2-2|-|TRBV5-1
CASSFYTGELFF
TGCGCCAGCAGCTTTTACACCGGGGAGCTGTTTTTT
>-|TRBJ2-1|TRBD1|TRBV19
CASSISRGPGQRSGNEQFF
TGTGCCAGTAGTATAAGCCGCGGGCCGGGACAGAGGTCTGGCAATGAGCAGTTCTTC
>-|TRBJ2-1|TRBD2|TRBV7-8
CASSLKTSGGVGPNEQFF
TGTGCCAGCAGCTTAAAAACTAGCGGGGGGGTGGGTCCCAATGAGCAGTTCTTC
>-|TRBJ1-6|-|TRBV5-1
CASSPKTASSYNSPLHF
TGCGCCAGCAGCCCTAAGACAGCCAGCTCCTATAATTCACCCCTCCACTTT
>-|TRBJ2-2|-|TRBV4-3
CASSQEAGVTGELFF
TGCGCCAGCAGCCAAGAAGCCGGGGTCACCGGGGAGCTGTTTTTT
>-|TRBJ1-6|TRBD1|TRBV13
CASSFGTGINSPLHF
TGTGCCAGCAGCTTCGGGACAGGGATAAATTCACCCCTCCACTTT
>-|TRBJ1-2|-|TRBV9
CASSLDGPLYGYTF
TGTGCCAGCAGCTTAGATGGGCCCCTCTATGGCTACACCTTC
>-|TRBJ2-2|-|TRBV15
CATSSLRGAPNTGELFF
TGTGCCACCAGCAGCTTAAGAGGCGCCCCCAACACCGGGGAGCTGTTTTTT
>-|TRBJ2-3|TRBD2|TRBV11-3
CASSLQGGSTDTQYF
TGTGCCAGCAGCTTGCAGGGAGGGTCGACAGATACGCAGTATTTT
>few|TRBJ2-7|-|TRBV5-1
CASSPGYEQYF
TGCGCCAGCAGCCCAGGGTACGAGCAGTACTTC
>few|TRBJ1-2|-|TRBV19
CASSPPRGGPYYGYTF
TGTGCCAGTAGCCCACCAAGGGGCGGGCCATACTATGGCTACACCTTC
>-|TRBJ1-1|TRBD1|TRBV27
CASSRTGNTEAFF
TGTGCCAGCAGTAGGACAGGGAACACTGAAGCTTTCTTT
>-|TRBJ1-2|-|TRBV7-9
CASSLSNMGYTF
TGTGCCAGCAGCTTATCCAATATGGGCTACACCTTC
>-|TRBJ1-2|-|TRBV6-1
CASRNRDVNYGYTF
TGTGCCAGCAGGAACAGGGATGTAAACTATGGCTACACCTTC
>-|TRBJ1-1|-|TRBV10-3
CAISESAGVNTEAFF
TGTGCCATCAGTGAGTCTGCAGGGGTGAACACTGAAGCTTTCTTT
>-|TRBJ2-5|-|TRBV28
CASSFQGQEKETQYF
TGTGCCAGCAGTTTCCAAGGGCAGGAAAAAGAGACCCAGTACTTC
>-|TRBJ1-1|-|TRBV28
CASSLPAGKTEAFF
TGTGCCAGCAGCTTGCCGGCAGGGAAGACTGAAGCTTTCTTT
>-|TRBJ2-5|TRBD1|TRBV6-5
CASSSAGTGGEETQYF
TGTGCCAGCAGTTCAGCCGGGACAGGGGGCGAAGAGACCCAGTACTTC
>once|TRBJ1-1|-|TRBV5-1
CASNRDHMNTEAFF
TGCGCCAGCAACAGGGACCACATGAACACTGAAGCTTTCTTT
>-|TRBJ2-5|-|TRBV10-3
CAIGGGVQETQYF
TGTGCCATCGGCGGCGGGGTCCAAGAGACCCAGTACTTC
>-|TRBJ1-1|-|TRBV6-5
CASSYSTGGATEAFF
TGTGCCAGCAGTTACTCGACAGGAGGGGCCACTGAAGCTTTCTTT
>-|TRBJ2-3|TRBD2|TRBV9
CASSQTSGGITDTQYF
TGTGCCAGCAGCCAGACTAGCGGGGGGATCACAGATACGCAGTATTTT
>-|TRBJ1-1|-|TRBV28
CASSSLRGPNTEAFF
TGTGCCAGCAGTTCCCTCCGGGGTCCGAACACTGAAGCTTTCTTT
>once|TRBJ1-1|-|TRBV2
CASSVLLRGEAFF
TGTGCCAGCAGTGTACTCCTGAGGGGGGAAGCTTTCTTT
>-|TRBJ2-2|-|TRBV2
CASSGRARVTGELFF
TGTGCCAGCAGCGGTCGGGCCCGAGTCACCGGGGAGCTGTTTTTT
>once|TRBJ2-1|-|TRBV11-2
CASSRWTFEQFF
TGTGCCAGCAGCCGCTGGACCTTCGAGCAGTTCTTC